The 9 T cell receptor beta chains below all came from one sample that was sequenced in a study of OX40 agonist ivuxolimab in advanced cancers. The data were produced by immunoSEQ multiplex PCR, yet TCRdb's version contains in-frame clones alone and is incomplete. The sample has about 30,000 clones; approximately 88% are singletons. The sequencing here drew on CD4+ or CD8+ T cells sorted from blood, taken in a trial of the OX40 agonist ivuxolimab. These receptors were obtained from an adult with an advanced solid tumor such as melanoma, head and neck, liver or kidney cancer.

The J gene is TRBJ2-3, the V gene TRBV9; no reliable D call. V gave up 1 base and J gave up 0 bases, with 9 bases separating them. The CDR3 contains 15 residues. The germline gives CDR1 SGDLS, CDR2 YYNGEE. The CDR3 bases are TGTGCCAGCAGCGTATCAGCAGTTAGCACAGATACGCAGTATTTT. This sequence encodes CASSVSAVSTDTQYF.

V usage is TRBV5-6 and J usage is TRBJ2-2; unclear D gene. The CDR3 spans 13 residues. The V end was cut by 0 bases, the J end by 6 bases, with 6 bases between. Germline V CDR1 and CDR2: SGHDT, YYEEEE. As DNA, the CDR3 is TGTGCCAGCAGCTTGGGGACCCCCGGGGAGCTGTTTTTT. Encoded protein: CASSLGTPGELFF.

The genes are TRBV4-3 and TRBJ2-6; unclear D gene. Germline values: CDR1 LGHNA, CDR2 YSLEER. The CDR3 loop spans 16 amino acids. Trimming shortened V by 1 base and J by 2 bases, and 9 bases separated the two germline ends. The CDR3 loop reads CASSQAVSTGANVLTF. In nucleotides, the CDR3 is TGCGCCAGCAGCCAAGCGGTGTCGACTGGGGCCAACGTCCTGACTTTC.

The chain links TRBV19 to TRBJ1-3; D ambiguous. CDR3 length: 16 residues. V was trimmed by 10 bases and J by 1 base, leaving 20 bases between them. Germline V gives CDR1 LNHDA, CDR2 SQIVND (reference sequence). The CDR3 reads CAIYGGPNSSGNTIYF. The CDR3 DNA reads TGTGCCATTTACGGAGGGCCTAACTCTTCTGGAAACACCATATATTTT.

This clone was seen more than once but under ten times. V and J are TRBV30 and TRBJ1-5; a possible D gene is TRBD1 (5 bases). Germline values: CDR1 GTSNPN, CDR2 SVGIG (reference sequence). The CDR3 loop spans 13 amino acids. V was trimmed by 2 bases and J by 4 bases, leaving 9 bases between them. CDR3 in DNA: TGTGCCTGGAGTTGGGACCTTAATCAGCCCCAGCATTTT. This translates into CAWSWDLNQPQHF.

V usage is TRBV7-9 and J usage is TRBJ2-7; TRBD2 matches 12 bases. V lost 3 bases, J lost 1 base, and 7 bases stayed unmatched. Germline V gene lookup returns CDR1 SEHNR and CDR2 FQNEAQ (reference sequence). The CDR3 is 17 amino acids. CDR3 nucleotide sequence: TGTGCCAGCAGCTTCACCACAGGACTAGCGGGATCCTACGAGCAGTACTTC. Its translation: CASSFTTGLAGSYEQYF.

The J gene is TRBJ1-2, the V gene TRBV2; D is unclear. This CDR3 has 13 residues. Germline values: CDR1 SNHLY, CDR2 FYNNEI. V was trimmed by 3 bases and J by 1 base, leaving 6 bases between them. The CDR3 reads CASSDTVNYGYTF. CDR3 sequence (DNA): TGTGCCAGCAGTGACACGGTTAACTATGGCTACACCTTC.

The chain is built from TRBV6-1 and TRBJ2-5, with a weak D call TRBD1 (6 bases). CDR1 is MNHNS, CDR2 SASEGT, per germline. The CDR3 spans 17 residues. V lost 2 bases, J lost 1 base, and 17 bases lay in between. In DNA, the CDR3 is TGTGCCAGCAGTGAAATGGTGGCAGGGGCCTTCCAAGAGACCCAGTACTTC. Its translation is CASSEMVAGAFQETQYF.

The chain couples TRBV29-1 to TRBJ2-7; no clear D. CDR3 length equals 11 residues. Trimming pared 3 bases from V and 3 bases from J, leaving 6 bases between. Looked up from germline, CDR1 is SQVTM and CDR2 is ANQGSEA. The CDR3 is CSVDLGYEQYF. In DNA, the CDR3 is TGCAGCGTTGACTTAGGCTACGAGCAGTACTTC.